One TCR beta chain is described in this entry. It has no known antigen specificity. Base qualities are not recorded, but no much larger clone differs from it by a single base. The record originates from a study of blood T cell repertoires in COVID-19 (dated by TCRdb to the early 2020s). Broadly, across the study: Samples covering the acute and convalescent phases of COVID-19 were provided by collaborators in the United States, Italy and Spain. HLA class I and class II types, where available, came from metadata supplied by the sample provider rather than from assay-based typing. Samples were obtained from the ongoing ImmuneRACE study (first 160 participants) and from roughly 1,300 subjects provided by 6 global collaborators. The repertoires were released in a freely available public database intended as a resource for research on the immune response to SARS-CoV-2. The prospective study material was composed of cDNA or gDNA derived from T cells, B-cell-depleted T cells, or PBMCs. Nearly every sample came with metadata listing a de-identified subject ID, COVID-19 status, age in years and sex. Subjects who had been exposed to COVID-19, were actively infected with it, or had recovered from it provided the deeply sampled blood TCRbeta repertoires that made up the dataset. Overall study results and their limits: The amount of clinical and demographic metadata varied by source and participant and was provided uncurated.

Another Seattle source contributed samples from volunteer blood donors who had recovered from COVID-19. Collaborating institutions collected whole blood in K2EDTA tubes following their own protocols. For TCRbeta analysis, collaborators shipped samples in one of three forms: frozen whole blood, isolated PBMCs, or DNA extracted from either of those sample types. The germline V and J ends show losses of 0 bases and 0 bases respectively, and no gene match explains 11 bases of the junction. CDR1 and CDR2, looked up from the germline V gene, are MDHEN and SYDVKM. Reading from cysteine to phenylalanine, the CDR3 counts 20 amino acids. The CDR3 DNA has 60 bases and is translated from base 1. TCRbeta CDR3 regions were amplified from genomic DNA using the immunoSEQ Assay, a bias-controlled multiplex PCR. The published analysis was carried out like this. Within the assay, amplification of reference gene primers was used to estimate how many nucleated cells each sample contained. To quantify the absolute abundance of each unique TCRbeta CDR3 rearrangement, sequence reads were collapsed and filtered. For each sample, productive Simpson clonality was calculated by taking the square root of Simpson's diversity index across productive rearrangements. The immuneACCESS repertoire file appears here via TCRdb, limited to in-frame rearrangements. These files lack a portion of the clones; in checked studies, under half of the deficit traces to unresolved V genes, and the cause of the others is not known. For V, J and clone size, that table is used; D and trimming come from the DNA. This sample holds some 300,000 clones; 70% to 90% were observed only once. Under 8% of the sample comes from the top ten.

This TCR came from a young woman who had recovered from COVID-19. The receptor chain draws on TRBV28 and TRBJ2-6, with 7 junctional bases fitting TRBD1. The specimen sequenced was peripheral blood. The DNA is TGTGCCAGCAGTTTATGGGCAGGGGGTATTCCCCCCTCTGGGGCCAACGTCCTGACTTTC. This gives the protein CASSLWAGGIPPSGANVLTF.